The clone carrying this T cell receptor beta chain has ten or more counts. This record comes from a study of neurological immune-mediated disorders. V gave up 4 bases and J gave up 2 bases, with 14 bases separating them. CDR3 length: 14 residues. Germline values: CDR1 DFQATT, CDR2 SNEGSKA (reference sequence). The time point is: technical triplicate 3. cDNA was made by 5'RACE with 10-nucleotide random UMIs. TCRdb analysed the 5' RACE reads with MiXCR anew, one entry per CDR3 protein. The table shows around 30,000 distinct CDR3 sequences, with about a sixth occurring only once. The TCR was taken from a female donor with HTLV-1-associated myelopathy (HAM/TSP). The rearrangement links TRBV20-1 to TRBJ2-5; TRBD2 is a possible D gene (7 bases). The specimen sequenced was CD4+ T cells from blood. In nucleotides, the CDR3 is TGCAGTGCTAACCGGGGGGCGAGTCAAGAGACCCAGTACTTC. Amino acid sequence: CSANRGASQETQYF.